This T cell receptor (beta chain) was found in a study of spatial heterogeneity in lung cancer. The overall study: Detected sequences consistently included more beta-chain ones than alpha-chain ones. Correlation of TCR transcript counts in tumor regions with a T cell module score from matched bulk RNA-seq was strong. Study outcomes and limitations: In tumors, expanded intratumoral alpha and beta TCR counts tracked mutation counts.

TCRdb reprocessed the 5' RACE reads via MiXCR and lists one record per CDR3 protein. The data show some 13,000 distinct CDR3 sequences, about 4% seen once. Time point of the sample: sample taken at primary tumor resection. The donor population consisted of 72 patients with untreated, early-stage non-small cell lung cancer. By frequency in the sample, this clonotype is medium-sized. Its antigen is as yet unknown. Germline V gives CDR1 SGHTA, CDR2 FQGNSA. The CDR3 length is 12 residues. Trimming took 5 bases from V and 4 from J, leaving 8 bases between them. The J gene is TRBJ2-5, the V gene TRBV7-2, with D uncertain. This clonotype was sampled from a male donor with early-stage non-small cell lung cancer. Sequences were derived from lung tumor tissue, sampled at surgery. CDR3 protein: CASSPGTETQYF. The CDR3 DNA reads TGTGCCAGCAGCCCGGGTACAGAGACCCAGTACTTC.